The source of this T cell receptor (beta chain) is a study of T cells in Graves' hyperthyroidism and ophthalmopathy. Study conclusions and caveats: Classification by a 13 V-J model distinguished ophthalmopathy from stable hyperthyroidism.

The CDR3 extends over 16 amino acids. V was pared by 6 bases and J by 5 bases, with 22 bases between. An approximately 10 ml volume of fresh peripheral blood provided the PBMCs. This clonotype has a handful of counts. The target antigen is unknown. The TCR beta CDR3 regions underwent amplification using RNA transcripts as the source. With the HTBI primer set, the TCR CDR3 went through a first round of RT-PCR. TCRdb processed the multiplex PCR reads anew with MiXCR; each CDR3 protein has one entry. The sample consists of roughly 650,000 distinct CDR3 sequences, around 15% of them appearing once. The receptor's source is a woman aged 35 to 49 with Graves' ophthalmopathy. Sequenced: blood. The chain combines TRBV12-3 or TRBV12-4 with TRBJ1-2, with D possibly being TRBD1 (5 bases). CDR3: CASSPRRTGGGYGYTF. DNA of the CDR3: TGTGCCAGCAGCCCACGACGGACGGGGGGGGGGTATGGCTACACCTTC.